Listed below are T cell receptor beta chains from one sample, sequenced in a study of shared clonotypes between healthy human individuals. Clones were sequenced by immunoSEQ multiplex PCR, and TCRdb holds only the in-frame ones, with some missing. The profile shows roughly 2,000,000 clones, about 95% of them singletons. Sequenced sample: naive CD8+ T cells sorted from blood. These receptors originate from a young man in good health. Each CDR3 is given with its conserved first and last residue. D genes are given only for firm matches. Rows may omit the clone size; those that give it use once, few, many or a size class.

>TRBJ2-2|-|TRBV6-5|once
TGTGCCAGCAGTTACTCCGAGGGGACCGGGGAGCTGTTTTTT
CASSYSEGTGELFF
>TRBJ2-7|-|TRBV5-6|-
TGTGCCAGCAGCTCTGTGGGAGAAGGCTCCTACGAGCAGTACTTC
CASSSVGEGSYEQYF
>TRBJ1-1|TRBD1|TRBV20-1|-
TGCAGTGCCCCGGGACAGATAGAAGCTTTCTTT
CSAPGQIEAFF
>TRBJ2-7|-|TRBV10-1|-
TGCGCCAGCAGTGTAAGCAGGGGGGCCTACGAGCAGTACTTC
CASSVSRGAYEQYF
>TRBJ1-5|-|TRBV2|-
TGTGCCAGCGCCTTTCTCTTCGAGAATCAGCCCCAGCATTTT
CASAFLFENQPQHF
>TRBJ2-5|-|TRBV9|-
TGTGCCAGCAGCGTAGGACTAGTGGTCCCAGAGACCCAGTACTTC
CASSVGLVVPETQYF
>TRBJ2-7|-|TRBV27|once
TGTGCCAGCAGTTTAACTTCGGGCTACGAGCAGTACTTC
CASSLTSGYEQYF
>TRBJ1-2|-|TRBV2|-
TGTGGGGTAGAGGGCCACACCTTC
CGVEGHTF
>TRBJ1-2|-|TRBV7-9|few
TGTGCCAGCAGCTTAGTGCAGTCGGCGTATGGCTACACCTTC
CASSLVQSAYGYTF
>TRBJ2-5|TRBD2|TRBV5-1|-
TGCGCCAGCAGCTTGGCCGTGACTAGCGGGAACCAAGAGACCCAGTACTTC
CASSLAVTSGNQETQYF
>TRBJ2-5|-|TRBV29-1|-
TGCAGCGTTGCGGGGTCCCGGCTTGGGGAGACCCAGTACTTC
CSVAGSRLGETQYF
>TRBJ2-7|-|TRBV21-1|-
TGTGCCAGCTCAAATCTGGGGTACGAGCAGTACTTC
CASSNLGYEQYF
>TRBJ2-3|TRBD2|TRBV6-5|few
TGTGCCAGCAGTTACGGGACTAGCGGAACAGATACGCAGTATTTT
CASSYGTSGTDTQYF
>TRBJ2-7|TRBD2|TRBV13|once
TGTGCCAGCAGCTTGTCCCTCGGGGGGGTCCCCTACGAGCAGTACTTC
CASSLSLGGVPYEQYF
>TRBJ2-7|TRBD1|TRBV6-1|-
TGTGCCAGCAGTGAAAACAGGGGCTACGAGCAGTACTTC
CASSENRGYEQYF
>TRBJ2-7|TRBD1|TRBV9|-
TGTGCCAGCAGCGAGACAGGGTTCGGCGAGCAGTACTTC
CASSETGFGEQYF
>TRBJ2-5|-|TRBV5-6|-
TGTGCCAGCAGCTTGGATCCGGAGGAGACCCAGTACTTC
CASSLDPEETQYF
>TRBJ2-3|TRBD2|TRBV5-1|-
TGCGCCAGCAGCGGAGGACTAGCGGGGTTCACAGATACGCAGTATTTT
CASSGGLAGFTDTQYF